Presented here are 26 T cell receptor beta chains from one specimen sequenced in a study of Graves' ophthalmopathy and Graves' hyperthyroidism. Amplifying from RNA transcripts, the study obtained TCR beta CDR3 regions. An initial RT-PCR round employing HTBI primers preceded a second-round multiplex PCR. TCRdb reprocessed the multiplex PCR reads via MiXCR and lists one record per CDR3 protein. The sample records over a million distinct CDR3 sequences, about 40% being singletons. The specimen sequenced was peripheral blood or thyroid tissue (not recorded which). The receptor source for this set is an adult man with Graves' hyperthyroidism.

The count of this clonotype is one. The chain links TRBV15 to TRBJ2-5; TRBD2 agrees at 8 bases. Germline CDR1 is LNHNV and CDR2 is YYDKDF (reference sequence). CDR3 length: 16 residues. V lost 10 bases, J lost 1 base, and 14 bases stayed unmatched. CDR3 bases: TGTGCCATCCTCAGCCGAGCGCGGGGGGCCCAAGAGACCCAGTACTTC. Its translation is CAILSRARGAQETQYF.

CDR3 DNA: TGTGCCAGCAGTAGGAGGGGGTTCGCCGGGGAGCTGTTTTTT. This translates into CASSRRGFAGELFF. The chain joins TRBV12-3 or TRBV12-4 to TRBJ2-2, with D perhaps being TRBD1 or TRBD2 (6 bases each). The CDR3 has 14 residues. V lost 5 bases and J lost 6, with 13 bases in between.

There are many counts of this clonotype. This chain uses TRBV5-1 with TRBJ1-2; TRBD1 matches at 8 bases. There are 13 residues in the CDR3. Germline V gene lookup returns CDR1 SGHRS and CDR2 YFSETQ. J gave up 3 bases and V 3 bases, and 1 base lay outside the gene matches. CDR3 residues: CASSSGQDYGYTF. The CDR3 DNA follows: TGCGCCAGCAGCTCGGGACAGGACTATGGCTACACCTTC.

The chain combines TRBV29-1 with TRBJ2-7; 9 bases are a match to TRBD1. CDR1 is SQVTM and CDR2 is ANQGSEA in the germline V gene. The CDR3 length is 16 residues. J was trimmed by 7 bases and V by 3 bases; bases with no gene match: 16. This CDR3 is CSVEAPGQGATGEQYF. DNA of the CDR3: TGCAGCGTTGAGGCCCCGGGACAGGGAGCGACTGGGGAGCAGTACTTC.

The CDR3 DNA reads TGCAGCGTTGCCGACAGGGAGGCTGAAGCTTTCTTT. Translation gives CSVADREAEAFF. The gene calls are TRBV29-1 and TRBJ1-1; 7 nucleotides match TRBD1. The CDR3 sequence is 12 residues long. Looked up from germline, CDR1 is SQVTM and CDR2 is ANQGSEA. After removal of 4 bases from V and 6 bases from J, the junction contained 5 bases not matched to a gene.

This clonotype came up a few times. The chain links TRBV30 to TRBJ2-5, with 10 bases that match TRBD2. The germline CDR1 and CDR2 sequences are GTSNPN and SVGIG (reference sequence). V shed 5 bases, J shed 5 bases, and the junction held 5 bases outside the gene matches. This CDR3 region has 13 residues. The CDR3 is CAWGAGGPETQYF. The CDR3 DNA sequence: TGTGCCTGGGGAGCGGGAGGGCCGGAGACCCAGTACTTC.

About this clonotype: This could be a read error, since a much larger clone is one nucleotide away. V usage is TRBV29-1 and J usage is TRBJ1-2, with D maybe TRBD1 (6 bases). Germline CDR1 and CDR2: SQVTM and ANQGSEA. Trimming removed 6 bases at V and 5 bases at J, with 13 bases between. CDR3 length equals 12 residues. In nucleotides, the CDR3 is TGCAGCGTCCCGGGGGCGTGGTATGGCTACACCTTC. Protein: CSVPGAWYGYTF. Drawing the rest from reference TRBV29-1 and TRBJ1-2, the complete variable domain is SAVISQKPSRDICQRGTSLTIQCQVDSQVTMMFWYRQQPGQSLTLIATANQGSEATYESGFVIDKFPISRPNLTFSTLTVSNMSPEDSSIYLCSVPGAWYGYTFGSGTRLTVV.

This clonotype was seen a single time. V and J are TRBV2 and TRBJ1-1; TRBD1 matches 7 bases. The CDR3 spans 14 residues. J lost 2 bases, V lost 7 bases, and 7 bases had no gene match. Germline values: CDR1 SNHLY, CDR2 FYNNEI. The CDR3 is CASTGTELNTEAFF. CDR3 nucleotide sequence: TGTGCCAGCACCGGGACAGAGCTAAACACTGAAGCTTTCTTT.

This clonotype came up many times. This chain connects TRBV2 to TRBJ2-5, with D perhaps given as TRBD1 or TRBD2 (6 bases each). Germline CDR1 and CDR2: SNHLY and FYNNEI. This CDR3 region has 13 residues. Trimming took 4 bases from V and 5 from J, leaving 11 bases between them. The CDR3 spells CASSGGARETQYF. The CDR3 region has the DNA TGTGCCAGCAGTGGGGGGGCCAGGGAGACCCAGTACTTC. The full variable domain, in which reference TRBV2 and TRBJ2-5 provide the parts outside the CDR3, is EPEVTQTPSHQVTQMGQEVILRCVPISNHLYFYWYRQILGQKVEFLVSFYNNEISEKSEIFDDQFSVERPDGSNFTLKIRSTKLEDSAMYFCASSGGARETQYFGPGTRLLVL.

The chain combines TRBV7-9 with TRBJ2-2; maybe TRBD2 (5 bases). This CDR3 region has 15 residues. Looked up from germline, CDR1 is SEHNR and CDR2 is FQNEAQ (reference sequence). Trimming shortened V by 6 bases and J by 1 base, and 12 bases separated the two germline ends. The DNA of the CDR3 is TGTGCCAGCAGTTCCGAGGGTGGGAACACCGGGGAGCTGTTTTTT. This codes for CASSSEGGNTGELFF.

Concerning this clonotype: A much larger clonotype is one base distant, so this may be a read error. V and J are TRBV7-9 and TRBJ2-2, with D perhaps TRBD1 (6 bases). Trimming pared 4 bases from V and 5 bases from J, leaving 14 bases between. CDR1 and CDR2 (germline): SEHNR, FQNEAQ (reference sequence). The CDR3 has 15 residues. As DNA, the CDR3 is TGTGCCAGCAGCTCTGGCTGGGGGCGAACCGGGGAGCTGTTTTTT. Its protein product is CASSSGWGRTGELFF.

V is TRBV14 and J is TRBJ1-1; TRBD1 agrees at 8 bases. The CDR3 loop spans 13 amino acids. The V segment lost 2 bases and the J segment 11 bases; nucleotides outside the gene matches: 7. Germline CDR1 is SGHDN and CDR2 is FVKESK. CDR3 protein: CASSQPGGVTAFF. CDR3 nucleotides: TGTGCCAGCAGCCAACCAGGGGGCGTAACGGCTTTCTTT. Full variable domain (rest looked up from reference TRBV14 and TRBJ1-1): EAGVTQFPSHSVIEKGQTVTLRCDPISGHDNLYWYRRVMGKEIKFLLHFVKESKQDESGMPNNRFLAERTGGTYSTLKVQPAELEDSGVYFCASSQPGGVTAFFGQGTRLTVV.

As to this clonotype: Being one base from a much bigger clone, this may be a read error. The chain links TRBV5-1 to TRBJ1-1; 8 nucleotides agree with TRBD1. CDR3 length: 16 amino acids. Looked up from germline, CDR1 is SGHRS and CDR2 is YFSETQ. CDR3 DNA sequence: TGCGCCAGCAGCACCGGACAGGGCGCGGCTTACACTGAATCTTTCTTT. It yields the protein CASSTGQGAAYTESFF.

As regards this clonotype: Sequence at one end of the junction differs from germline and may be a read error. This chain uses TRBV10-2 with TRBJ2-7, with 8 bases lining up with TRBD2. The CDR3 runs to 15 residues. CDR1 is WSHSY and CDR2 is SAAADI in the germline V gene. CDR3 nucleotide sequence: TGCGCCAGCAGTGATAGCGGGGACATCACCTATGAGCAGTACTTC. This sequence encodes CASSDSGDITYEQYF.

This clonotype has only one observation. J is TRBJ2-5 and V is TRBV5-1, with TRBD1 identical over 9 bases. CDR3 length: 16 amino acids. Losses at the gene ends were 0 bases for V and 2 bases for J; bases not matched to a gene: 5. In germline, CDR1 is SGHRS, CDR2 YFSETQ. The CDR3 DNA reads as TGCGCCAGCAGCTTGGGGGGACAGGGCGTTCAAGAGACCCAGTACTTC. Translating it yields CASSLGGQGVQETQYF.

V usage is TRBV5-1 and J usage is TRBJ2-5; no definite D call. Trimming left V 4 bases short and J 3 bases short, with 13 bases between. The CDR3 is 14 residues long. From germline, CDR1 is SGHRS and CDR2 YFSETQ. CDR3 sequence: CASSVRLPKETQYF. The CDR3 bases are TGCGCCAGCAGCGTCCGCCTCCCCAAAGAGACCCAGTACTTC.

This clonotype has just a few counts. This chain uses TRBV20-1 with TRBJ2-5, with no clear D. The CDR3 loop spans 13 amino acids. Trimming left V 3 bases short and J 1 base short, with 9 bases between. Germline values: CDR1 DFQATT, CDR2 SNEGSKA (reference sequence). CDR3: CSARDALQETQYF. DNA for the CDR3: TGCAGTGCTAGGGATGCCCTCCAAGAGACCCAGTACTTC.

There are many counts of this clonotype. The CDR3 region is CASSTTDRRNYGYTF. The DNA for the CDR3 is TGTGCCAGCAGCACGACAGACAGGCGAAACTATGGCTACACCTTC. The V and J genes are TRBV7-6 and TRBJ1-2; the D gene is possibly TRBD1 (6 bases). The V gene lost 5 bases and the J gene lost 2 bases, with 15 bases spanning the gap. The CDR3 runs to 15 residues. Germline V gene data show CDR1 as SGHVS and CDR2 as FNYEAQ.

This clonotype has only a few counts. CDR3 coding DNA: TGTGCCAGCAGTTACTCGGGACAGGGTAACGAAAAACTGTTTTTT. Its translation is CASSYSGQGNEKLFF. The chain links TRBV7-2 to TRBJ1-4, with 9 bases lining up with TRBD1. Trimming removed 6 bases from V and 8 bases from J; junction bases left unmatched: 10. The CDR3 contains 15 residues. CDR1 is SGHTA and CDR2 is FQGNSA in the germline V gene. Full variable domain (rest looked up from reference TRBV7-2 and TRBJ1-4): GAGVSQSPSNKVTEKGKDVELRCDPISGHTALYWYRQSLGQGLEFLIYFQGNSAPDKSGLPSDRFSAERTGGSVSTLTIQRTQQEDSAVYLCASSYSGQGNEKLFFGSGTQLSVL.

This clonotype showed up many times. The chain recombines TRBV10-3 with TRBJ1-1; TRBD1 is a possible D gene (5 bases). The germline gives CDR1 ENHRY, CDR2 SYGVKD. CDR3 size: 12 residues. The V and J ends lost 3 bases and 4 bases respectively, with 6 bases between them. The CDR3 loop is CAISETGTEAFF. The CDR3 DNA reads TGTGCCATCAGTGAAACAGGCACTGAAGCTTTCTTT.

This clonotype occurred a few times. The chain links TRBV10-3 to TRBJ1-1; 9 bases line up with TRBD1. This CDR3 comprises 15 residues. Germline values: CDR1 ENHRY, CDR2 SYGVKD. Unmatched junction bases numbered 10, after V lost 6 bases and J lost 5 bases. The CDR3 region has the DNA TGTGCCATCAGAATGGACAGGGGTGTTGGGACTGAAGCTTTCTTT. Translated, it gives CAIRMDRGVGTEAFF.

The chain joins TRBV15 to TRBJ1-4; D is possibly TRBD1 (6 bases). Germline V gene sequence: CDR1 LNHNV, CDR2 YYDKDF (reference sequence). CDR3 length equals 16 residues. V lost 5 bases, J lost 7 bases, and 20 bases lay in between. The chain's CDR3 is CATSSLPAGATEKLFF. CDR3 in DNA: TGTGCCACCAGCTCTCTTCCGGCAGGGGCAACTGAAAAACTGTTTTTT.

As to this clonotype: Just one base apart from a much larger clone, this may be a read error. The chain employs TRBV5-1 and TRBJ2-5; 7 bases align to TRBD1. There are 16 residues in the CDR3. With V trimmed by 1 base and J by 1 base, 7 bases remained unmatched. Germline-derived CDR1 and CDR2 are SGHRS and YFSETQ. Here the CDR3 DNA reads TGCGCCAGCAGCTTGACGGACAGGAGCATCCAAGAGACCCAGTACTTC. It yields the protein CASSLTDRSIQETQYF.

This clonotype was picked up many times. The V call is TRBV20-1, the J call TRBJ1-1; weak D call: TRBD1 (5 bases). Germline V gives CDR1 DFQATT, CDR2 SNEGSKA (reference sequence). Trimming removed 6 bases from V and 3 bases from J, with 20 bases in between. There are 15 residues in the CDR3. Written as DNA, the CDR3 is TGCAGTGCCTTACCCAACGGGGGGACGGACACTGAAGCTTTCTTT. Amino acids: CSALPNGGTDTEAFF.

This clonotype occurred once. V is TRBV10-3 and J is TRBJ2-2, with D perhaps assigned TRBD1 or TRBD2 (5 bases each). Germline V gene lookup returns CDR1 ENHRY and CDR2 SYGVKD. V was clipped by 0 bases and J by 9 bases, with 14 bases between them. This CDR3 is built from 15 residues. CDR3 protein: CAISESGRLTRELFF. CDR3 DNA: TGTGCCATCAGTGAGTCGGGACGGCTTACCAGGGAGCTGTTTTTT.

As for this clonotype: As the CDR3 is not closed by the conserved phenylalanine or tryptophan, this likely results from a read error. This chain joins TRBV25-1 and TRBJ2-2; D not resolved. Germline V CDR1 and CDR2: MGHDK, SYGVNS. This CDR3 spans 14 amino acids. The CDR3 nucleotides are TGTGCAAGCAGTGAATTAACGAACACCGGGGAGCTGTTTCTT. Protein: CASSELTNTGELFL.